The 29 T cell receptor beta chains below were found in one sample sequenced in a study of shared clonotypes between healthy human individuals. Generated by immunoSEQ multiplex PCR, the TCRdb table keeps only in-frame clones and is missing some. Here the sample spans 190,000 or so clones, approximately 60% being singletons. The sequenced material came from memory CD4+ T cells sorted from blood. Regarding subset: CD45RA-negative fraction. The receptor source for this set is a man aged 25-45 years in good health.

This sequence joins TRBV2 and TRBJ2-7, with 7 bases identical to TRBD1. CDR1 is SNHLY and CDR2 is FYNNEI in the germline V gene. J gave up 2 bases and V 6 bases, and 7 bases lay outside the gene matches. The CDR3 extends over 14 amino acids. The CDR3 DNA follows: TGTGCCAGCAGCATAGGGGACAGAACCTACGAGCAGTACTTC. Its protein is CASSIGDRTYEQYF.

This chain uses TRBV27 with TRBJ2-7; the match to TRBD2 covers 7 bases. The germline V gene encodes CDR1 MNHEY and CDR2 SMNVEV (reference sequence). The CDR3 totals 15 residues. The V and J ends lost 8 bases and 6 bases, in that order; junction bases with no gene match: 16. The CDR3 nucleotides read TGTGCCAGCCAAATCTTCCCTGGCGGGAGAGTCGAGCAGTACTTC. The encoded protein is CASQIFPGGRVEQYF.

The chain uses TRBV11-2 and TRBJ2-3; TRBD2 matches at 9 bases. This CDR3 contains 15 residues. Germline trimming cut 3 bases from V and 4 bases from J; bases unmatched to any gene: 5. Germline loops: CDR1 SGHAT, CDR2 FQNNGV. The CDR3 sequence is CASSFLAGTADTQYF. The CDR3 nucleotides read TGTGCCAGCAGCTTCCTAGCGGGAACAGCAGATACGCAGTATTTT.

The rearrangement joins TRBV7-9 to TRBJ2-7; D might be TRBD1 or TRBD2, each matching 6 bases. This CDR3 region has 13 residues. From germline, CDR1 is SEHNR and CDR2 FQNEAQ (reference sequence). V was trimmed by 8 bases and J by 3 bases, leaving 14 bases between them. This CDR3 is CASDNGGLYEQYF. DNA for the CDR3: TGTGCCAGCGACAACGGGGGCCTCTACGAGCAGTACTTC. The variable domain in full, with the rest retrieved from reference TRBV7-9 and TRBJ2-7, is DTGVSQNPRHKITKRGQNVTFRCDPISEHNRLYWYRQTLGQGPEFLTYFQNEAQLEKSRLLSDRFSAERPKGSFSTLEIQRTEQGDSAMYLCASDNGGLYEQYFGPGTRLTVT.

The chain employs TRBV5-1 and TRBJ2-7; D not certain. The CDR3 is 13 residues long. Germline V lookup: CDR1 SGHRS, CDR2 YFSETQ. V shed 0 bases and J shed 0 bases, with 4 bases lying between them. CDR3 nucleotides: TGCGCCAGCAGCTTGGAGAGCTCCTACGAGCAGTACTTC. Amino acid sequence: CASSLESSYEQYF. Full variable domain (remainder filled in from reference TRBV5-1 and TRBJ2-7): KAGVTQTPRYLIKTRGQQVTLSCSPISGHRSVSWYQQTPGQGLQFLFEYFSETQRNKGNFPGRFSGRQFSNSRSEMNVSTLELGDSALYLCASSLESSYEQYFGPGTRLTVT.

The gene calls are TRBV5-1 and TRBJ2-5; D is perhaps TRBD1 (5 bases). This CDR3 comprises 13 residues. CDR1 SGHRS and CDR2 YFSETQ come from the germline V gene. The germline V and J ends were trimmed by 6 bases and 2 bases, with 11 bases remaining between them. The CDR3 nucleotides read TGCGCCAGCACAACAGGCGAACAAGAGACCCAGTACTTC. It codes for CASTTGEQETQYF. The variable domain in full, completed from reference TRBV5-1 and TRBJ2-5, reads KAGVTQTPRYLIKTRGQQVTLSCSPISGHRSVSWYQQTPGQGLQFLFEYFSETQRNKGNFPGRFSGRQFSNSRSEMNVSTLELGDSALYLCASTTGEQETQYFGPGTRLLVL.

The genes are TRBV28 and TRBJ2-4; TRBD2 aligns across 9 bases. CDR1 MDHEN and CDR2 SYDVKM come from the germline V gene. The CDR3 loop spans 18 amino acids. The CDR3 nucleotides read TGTGCATCCAGGGTGGCGGGAGGGCAGGGAGGGGCCAAAAACATTCAGTACTTC. Its translation is CASRVAGGQGGAKNIQYF.

J is TRBJ1-2 and V is TRBV6-5; 10 bases are a match to TRBD1. This CDR3 spans 13 amino acids. Germline CDR1 MNHEY, CDR2 SVGAGI. J lost 5 bases, V lost 6 bases, and 3 bases had no gene match. CDR3 in DNA: TGTGCCAGCAGGCGGGACAGGGGATATGGCTACACCTTC. Residues: CASRRDRGYGYTF.

V and J are TRBV5-1 and TRBJ1-4; D gene unclear. V was shortened by 5 bases and J by 0 bases, with 8 bases between the two germline ends. This CDR3 has 14 amino acids. Germline assignment: CDR1 SGHRS and CDR2 YFSETQ. CDR3: CASRGGPTNEKLFF. The CDR3 DNA reads TGCGCCAGCAGAGGCGGACCAACTAATGAAAAACTGTTTTTT.

In regard to this clone: The same CDR3 arises from other DNA sequences in this sample as well. The chain has TRBV6-1 and TRBJ2-7; weak D call: TRBD2 (5 bases). The CDR3 is made up of 13 amino acids. The ends were cut back, 1 base at V and 3 bases at J, with 7 bases in the middle. Looked up from germline, CDR1 is MNHNS and CDR2 is SASEGT. In nucleotides, the CDR3 is TGTGCCAGCAGTGAAGTCCGGGGCTACGAGCAGTACTTC. This codes for CASSEVRGYEQYF.

The rearrangement links TRBV7-2 to TRBJ2-1, with 10 positions matching TRBD2. The CDR3 is made up of 15 amino acids. Trimming cost V 5 bases and J 5 bases; bases outside gene matches: 6. Germline CDR1 is SGHTA and CDR2 is FQGNSA. CDR3 sequence: CASSTRTSGNNEQFF. The CDR3 DNA follows: TGTGCCAGCAGCACCCGGACTAGCGGAAACAATGAGCAGTTCTTC.

This clone has a single count. The V and J genes are TRBV5-4 and TRBJ2-5, with D perhaps TRBD1 or TRBD2 (5 bases each). Trimming left V 4 bases short and J 0 bases short, with 10 bases between. Germline CDR1 SGHNT, CDR2 YYREEE (reference sequence). This CDR3 spans 14 amino acids. DNA of the CDR3: TGTGCCAGCAGCCTAGGGACGGACCAAGAGACCCAGTACTTC. It translates to CASSLGTDQETQYF. Using reference TRBV5-4 and TRBJ2-5 for the parts outside the CDR3, the full variable domain is ETGVTQSPTHLIKTRGQQVTLRCSSQSGHNTVSWYQQALGQGPQFIFQYYREEENGRGNFPPRFSGLQFPNYSSELNVNALELDDSALYLCASSLGTDQETQYFGPGTRLLVL.

The chain recombines TRBV11-3 with TRBJ2-1; D possibly corresponds to TRBD2 (6 bases). Trimming removed 2 bases from V and 10 bases from J, with 12 bases in between. Germline CDR1 and CDR2: SGHNT and YENEEA. The CDR3 extends over 13 amino acids. The CDR3 DNA reads TGTGCCAGCAGCTTATTAGGTGGGGGGGAGCAGTTCTTC. It is translated as CASSLLGGGEQFF. The variable domain in full, with the rest retrieved from reference TRBV11-3 and TRBJ2-1, is EAGVVQSPRYKIIEKKQPVAFWCNPISGHNTLYWYLQNLGQGPELLIRYENEEAVDDSQLPKDRFSAERLKGVDSTLKIQPAELGDSAVYLCASSLLGGGEQFFGPGTRLTVL.

V usage is TRBV27 and J usage is TRBJ1-1, with a weak D call TRBD1 (5 bases). Germline CDR1 reads MNHEY; CDR2 reads SMNVEV (reference sequence). Trimming cost V 5 bases and J 3 bases, with 19 bases left between them. There are 16 residues in the CDR3. The DNA for the CDR3 is TGTGCCAGCAGTATCAGGGAAACCCGAACGGACACTGAAGCTTTCTTT. Protein product: CASSIRETRTDTEAFF.

Comment on this clone: A single base separates this from a much larger clone, so it may be a read error. This chain connects TRBV7-8 to TRBJ2-2; TRBD2 might be the D (6 bases). This CDR3 contains 15 residues. Germline V CDR1 and CDR2: SGHVS, FQNEAQ. The CDR3 nucleotides are TGTGCCAGCGGCTTACGGGAGCTGATCGCCGGGGAGCTGTTTTTT. Protein sequence: CASGLRELIAGELFF.

The V call is TRBV27, the J call TRBJ1-5; D unresolved. V shed 1 base and J shed 2 bases, with 12 bases lying between them. This CDR3 has 16 amino acids. Per the germline V gene, CDR1 is MNHEY and CDR2 is SMNVEV (reference sequence). The CDR3 region has the DNA TGTGCCAGCAGTTTATTGCCCCCGCAGGGCAATCAGCCCCAGCATTTT. Translated: CASSLLPPQGNQPQHF.

The J gene is TRBJ1-1, the V gene TRBV11-2, with unresolved D. Trimming stripped 1 base from V and 2 bases from J, with 11 bases between. This CDR3 has 15 amino acids. Per germline, CDR1 SGHAT and CDR2 FQNNGV. DNA of the CDR3: TGTGCCAGCAGCTTAGGCCGAGCAAGAAACACTGAAGCTTTCTTT. This codes for CASSLGRARNTEAFF.

The chain joins TRBV5-8 to TRBJ1-5; possibly TRBD1 for D (6 bases). Germline assignment: CDR1 SGHTS and CDR2 YDEGEE. The CDR3 length is 14 residues. V dropped 0 bases and J dropped 3 bases, with 7 bases sitting between them. In DNA form, the CDR3 reads TGTGCCAGCAGCTTGGGACAGGTCAATCAGCCCCAGCATTTT. Translating it yields CASSLGQVNQPQHF. Filled out from reference TRBV5-8 and TRBJ1-5, the complete variable domain reads EAGVTQSPTHLIKTRGQQATLRCSPISGHTSVYWYQQALGLGLQFLLWYDEGEERNRGNFPPRFSGRQFPNYSSELNVNALELEDSALYLCASSLGQVNQPQHFGDGTRLSIL.

This chain connects TRBV18 to TRBJ2-1, with no clear D. Germline V gene sequence: CDR1 KGHSH, CDR2 LQKENI. The CDR3 covers 16 residues. Trimming stripped 3 bases from V and 8 bases from J, with 20 bases between. The CDR3 coding sequence is TGTGCCAGCTCACCTTCGAACTCGGCAAGGCTCGATGAGCAGTTCTTC. Translated: CASSPSNSARLDEQFF.

This clone was found a few times. The J gene is TRBJ1-5, the V gene TRBV10-3, with D unresolved. V lost 10 bases, J lost 6 bases, and 25 bases lay in between. There are 16 residues in the CDR3. Germline V lookup: CDR1 ENHRY, CDR2 SYGVKD. CDR3 sequence reads: CATSIRDVGSGQPQHF. The DNA for the CDR3 is TGTGCCACGTCGATTAGGGATGTTGGTTCAGGTCAGCCCCAGCATTTT.

The chain joins TRBV6-1 to TRBJ2-7; D may be TRBD2 (5 bases). This CDR3 comprises 14 residues. Germline values: CDR1 MNHNS, CDR2 SASEGT. Deletions cut 2 bases from V and 1 base from J, with 9 bases between. CDR3 sequence: CASSELSGSYEQYF. The DNA of the CDR3 is TGTGCCAGCAGTGAACTGAGCGGATCCTACGAGCAGTACTTC.

This clone was detected only once. The V gene is TRBV2, the J gene TRBJ2-1, with 7 bases lining up with TRBD2. CDR1 and CDR2 from the germline V gene are SNHLY and FYNNEI. V shed 8 bases, J shed 2 bases, and the junction held 6 bases outside the gene matches. This CDR3 spans 14 amino acids. The CDR3 coding sequence is TGTGCCAGCGGGGCGGGAGCAGCCTACAATGAGCAGTTCTTC. It yields the protein CASGAGAAYNEQFF.

A note on this clone: Other nucleotide sequences in the sample specify the same CDR3. The chain employs TRBV19 and TRBJ2-3; tentatively, D is TRBD2 (6 bases). Trimming removed 1 base at V and 4 bases at J, with 12 bases between. The CDR3 covers 15 residues. CDR1 and CDR2 (germline): LNHDA, SQIVND (reference sequence). CDR3 sequence (DNA): TGTGCCAGTAGTATAGCGGGAGCTGGGGCAGATACGCAGTATTTT. Translated, it gives CASSIAGAGADTQYF.

In this sample, this clone turned up a few times. The chain joins TRBV28 to TRBJ1-5, with D uncertain. This CDR3 region has 14 residues. Trimming shortened V by 6 bases and J by 1 base, and 10 bases separated the two germline ends. Per germline, CDR1 MDHEN and CDR2 SYDVKM. The CDR3 sequence is CASRGGGSNQPQHF. CDR3 sequence (DNA): TGTGCCAGCAGGGGCGGCGGAAGCAATCAGCCCCAGCATTTT.

The chain has TRBV9 and TRBJ2-1, with TRBD2 as a possible D gene (6 bases). Deletions cut 3 bases from V and 5 bases from J, with 27 bases between. The CDR3 extends over 19 amino acids. Per the germline V gene, CDR1 is SGDLS and CDR2 is YYNGEE. CDR3 nucleotides: TGTGCCAGCAGCGAGCCCAAGGTGGGAGGTAGAGACTACAACAATGAGCAGTTCTTC. Protein product: CASSEPKVGGRDYNNEQFF.

The chain has TRBV11-2 and TRBJ2-5, with 9 positions matching TRBD2. Germline V gives CDR1 SGHAT, CDR2 FQNNGV. With 3 bases clipped from V and 4 bases from J, the junction kept 6 bases outside the gene matches. The CDR3 length is 15 residues. The CDR3 nucleotides read TGTGCCAGCAGCTTGGGCGGGAGGGTCCGAGAGACCCAGTACTTC. Translation: CASSLGGRVRETQYF.

The chain joins TRBV7-6 to TRBJ1-5; D is ambiguous. Germline V gene lookup returns CDR1 SGHVS and CDR2 FNYEAQ. This CDR3 is built from 13 residues. V lost 1 base to trimming and J lost 6 bases, with 7 bases between them. CDR3 DNA: TGTGCCAGCAGCTTAGAGCCATCTCAGCCCCAGCATTTT. Protein sequence: CASSLEPSQPQHF. Full variable domain (rest looked up from reference TRBV7-6 and TRBJ1-5): GAGVSQSPRYKVTKRGQDVALRCDPISGHVSLYWYRQALGQGPEFLTYFNYEAQQDKSGLPNDRFSAERPEGSISTLTIQRTEQRDSAMYRCASSLEPSQPQHFGDGTRLSIL.

This clone came up a few times. This same CDR3 is encoded by further DNA sequences in the sample. This chain uses TRBV9 with TRBJ2-2, with no clear D. Germline V gene lookup returns CDR1 SGDLS and CDR2 YYNGEE. The CDR3 totals 13 residues. The V gene lost 2 bases and the J gene lost 0 bases, with 2 bases spanning the gap. DNA of the CDR3: TGTGCCAGCAGCGTCTCGAACACCGGGGAGCTGTTTTTT. Protein product: CASSVSNTGELFF.

The V gene is TRBV10-3, the J gene TRBJ2-2; D gene ambiguous. This CDR3 is built from 13 residues. The ends were cut back, 0 bases at V and 7 bases at J, with 6 bases in the middle. Germline CDR1 is ENHRY and CDR2 is SYGVKD. CDR3 amino acids: CAISESSSGELFF. The CDR3 DNA reads TGTGCCATCAGTGAGTCCTCTAGCGGGGAGCTGTTTTTT.